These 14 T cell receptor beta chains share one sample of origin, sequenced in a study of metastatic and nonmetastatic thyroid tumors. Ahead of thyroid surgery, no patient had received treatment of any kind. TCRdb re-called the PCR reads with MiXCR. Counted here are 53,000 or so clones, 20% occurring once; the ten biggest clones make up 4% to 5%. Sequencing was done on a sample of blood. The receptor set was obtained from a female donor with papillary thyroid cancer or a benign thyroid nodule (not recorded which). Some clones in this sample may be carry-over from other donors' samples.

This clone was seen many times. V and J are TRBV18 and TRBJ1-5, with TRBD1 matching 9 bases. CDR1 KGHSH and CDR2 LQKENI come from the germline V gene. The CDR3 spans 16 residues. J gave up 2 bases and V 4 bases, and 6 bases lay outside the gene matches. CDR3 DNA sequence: TGTGCCAGCTCACAACAGGGGGCATTGGGCAATCAGCCCCAGCATTTT. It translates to CASSQQGALGNQPQHF.

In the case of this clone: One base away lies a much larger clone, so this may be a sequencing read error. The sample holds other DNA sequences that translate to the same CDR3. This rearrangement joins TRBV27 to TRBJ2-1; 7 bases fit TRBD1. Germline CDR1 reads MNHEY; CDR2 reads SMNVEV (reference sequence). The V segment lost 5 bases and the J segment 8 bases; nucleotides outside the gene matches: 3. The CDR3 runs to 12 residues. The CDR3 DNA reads TGTGCCAGCAGTGACAGGGCAGATGAGCAGTTCTTC. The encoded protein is CASSDRADEQFF.

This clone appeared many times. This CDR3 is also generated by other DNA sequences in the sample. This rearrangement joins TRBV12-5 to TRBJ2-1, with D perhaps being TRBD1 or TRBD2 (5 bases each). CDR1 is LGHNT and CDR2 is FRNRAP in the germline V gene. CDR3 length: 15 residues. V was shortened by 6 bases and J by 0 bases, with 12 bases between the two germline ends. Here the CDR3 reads CASGLLGGSYNEQFF. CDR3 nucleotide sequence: TGTGCTAGTGGCCTTCTTGGGGGCTCCTACAATGAGCAGTTCTTC.

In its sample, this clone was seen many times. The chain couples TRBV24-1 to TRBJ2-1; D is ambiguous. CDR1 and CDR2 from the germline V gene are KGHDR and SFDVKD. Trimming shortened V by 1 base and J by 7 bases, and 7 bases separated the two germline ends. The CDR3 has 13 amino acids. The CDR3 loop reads CATSDFGQNEQFF. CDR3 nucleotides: TGTGCCACCAGTGATTTTGGGCAGAATGAGCAGTTCTTC.

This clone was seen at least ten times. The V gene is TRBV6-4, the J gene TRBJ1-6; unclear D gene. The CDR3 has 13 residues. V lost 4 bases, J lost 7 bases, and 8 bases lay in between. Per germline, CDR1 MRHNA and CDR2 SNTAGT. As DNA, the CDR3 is TGTGCCAGCAGTGCTCTGGAAAATTCACCCCTCCACTTT. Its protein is CASSALENSPLHF.

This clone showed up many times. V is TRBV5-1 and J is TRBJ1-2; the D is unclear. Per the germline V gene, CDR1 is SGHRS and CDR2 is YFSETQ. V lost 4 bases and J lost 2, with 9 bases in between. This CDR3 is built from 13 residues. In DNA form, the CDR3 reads TGCGCCAGCAGCCGGACGGCCAACTATGGCTACACCTTC. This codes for CASSRTANYGYTF.

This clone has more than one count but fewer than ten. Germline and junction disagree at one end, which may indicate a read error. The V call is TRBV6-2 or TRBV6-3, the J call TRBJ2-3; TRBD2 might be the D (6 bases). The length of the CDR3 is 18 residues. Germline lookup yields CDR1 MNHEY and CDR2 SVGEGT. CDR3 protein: CASSSLGESGRITATQYF. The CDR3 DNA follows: TGTGCCAGCTCATCCCTGGGGGAAAGCGGGCGAATCACAGCTACGCAGTATTTT.

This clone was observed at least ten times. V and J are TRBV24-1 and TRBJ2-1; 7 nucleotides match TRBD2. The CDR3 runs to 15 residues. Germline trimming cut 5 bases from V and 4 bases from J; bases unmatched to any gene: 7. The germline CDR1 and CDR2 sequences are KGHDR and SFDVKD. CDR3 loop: CATSGTSLGYNEQFF. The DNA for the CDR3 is TGTGCCACCAGTGGGACTAGTCTCGGTTACAATGAGCAGTTCTTC.

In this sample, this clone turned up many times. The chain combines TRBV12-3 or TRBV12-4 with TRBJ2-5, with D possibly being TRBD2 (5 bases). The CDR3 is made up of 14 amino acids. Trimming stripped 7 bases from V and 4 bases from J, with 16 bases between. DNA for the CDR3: TGTGCCAGCACCACACCGGACTCGACAGAGACCCAGTACTTC. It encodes CASTTPDSTETQYF.

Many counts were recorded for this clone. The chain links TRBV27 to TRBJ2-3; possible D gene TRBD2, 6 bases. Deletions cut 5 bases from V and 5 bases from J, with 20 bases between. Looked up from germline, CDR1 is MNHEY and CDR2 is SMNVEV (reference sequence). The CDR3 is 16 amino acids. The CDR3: CASSPGTGYSVDTQYF. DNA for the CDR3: TGTGCCAGCAGTCCTGGGACTGGCTATTCGGTAGATACGCAGTATTTT.

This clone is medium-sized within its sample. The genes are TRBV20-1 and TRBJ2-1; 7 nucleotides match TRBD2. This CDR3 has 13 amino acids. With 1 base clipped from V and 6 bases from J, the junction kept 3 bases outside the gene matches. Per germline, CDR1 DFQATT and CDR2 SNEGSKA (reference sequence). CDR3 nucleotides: TGCAGTGCTAGAGTTTTAGCGGGCAATGAGCAGTTCTTC. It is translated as CSARVLAGNEQFF.

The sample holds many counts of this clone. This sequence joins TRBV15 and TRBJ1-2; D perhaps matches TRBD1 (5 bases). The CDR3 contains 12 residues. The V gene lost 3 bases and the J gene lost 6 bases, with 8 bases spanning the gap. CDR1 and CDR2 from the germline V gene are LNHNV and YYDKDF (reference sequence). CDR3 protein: CATSSGGNGYTF. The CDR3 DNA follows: TGTGCCACCAGCAGCGGGGGGAATGGCTACACCTTC. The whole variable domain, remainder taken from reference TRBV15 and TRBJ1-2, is DAMVIQNPRYQVTQFGKPVTLSCSQTLNHNVMYWYQQKSSQAPKLLFHYYDKDFNNEADTPDNFQSRRPNTSFCFLDIRSPGLGDTAMYLCATSSGGNGYTFGSGTRLTVV.

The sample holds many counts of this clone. The CDR3 bases are TGCAGTGTCCGAGAAGGAGTTAACTATGGCTACACCTTC. Protein sequence: CSVREGVNYGYTF. The chain carries TRBV20-1 and TRBJ1-2; D is unresolved. The germline V gene has CDR1 DFQATT and CDR2 SNEGSKA (reference sequence). The CDR3 is 13 amino acids. Trimming took off 7 bases at V and 1 base at J, with 13 bases between the two ends.

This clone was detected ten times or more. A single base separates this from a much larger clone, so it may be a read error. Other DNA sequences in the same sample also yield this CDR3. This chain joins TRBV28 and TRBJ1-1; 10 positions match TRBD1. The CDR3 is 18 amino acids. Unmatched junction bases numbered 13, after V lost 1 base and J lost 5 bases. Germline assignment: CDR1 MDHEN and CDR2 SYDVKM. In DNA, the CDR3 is TGTGCCAGCAGTTTATACCCCGCCCGGGACAGGGGACGGACTGAAGCTTTCTTT. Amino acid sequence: CASSLYPARDRGRTEAFF.